This T cell receptor beta chain was documented in a study of T-cell reconstitution after alpha-beta-depleted transplantation in children. Unique molecular identifiers were used to barcode this TCRbeta library. TCRdb recomputed calls from the PCR reads with MiXCR, one row per CDR3 protein. This table holds approximately 250,000 distinct CDR3 sequences, 7.5% to 10% found once. The V segment lost 4 bases and the J segment 6 bases; nucleotides outside the gene matches: 9. In germline, CDR1 is SGHRS, CDR2 YFSETQ. The CDR3 extends over 14 amino acids. The chain joins TRBV5-1 to TRBJ2-7, with TRBD1 matching over 8 bases. The source was PBMCs from the stem cell graft donor, collected from the stem cell graft. The receptor's source is a human donor who donated a stem cell graft to a child with SCID. As DNA, the CDR3 is TGCGCCAGCAGCCCTCAGACAGGGGAGAGCGAGCAGTACTTC. Amino acid sequence: CASSPQTGESEQYF. The full variable domain, in which reference TRBV5-1 and TRBJ2-7 provide the parts outside the CDR3, is KAGVTQTPRYLIKTRGQQVTLSCSPISGHRSVSWYQQTPGQGLQFLFEYFSETQRNKGNFPGRFSGRQFSNSRSEMNVSTLELGDSALYLCASSPQTGESEQYFGPGTRLTVT.